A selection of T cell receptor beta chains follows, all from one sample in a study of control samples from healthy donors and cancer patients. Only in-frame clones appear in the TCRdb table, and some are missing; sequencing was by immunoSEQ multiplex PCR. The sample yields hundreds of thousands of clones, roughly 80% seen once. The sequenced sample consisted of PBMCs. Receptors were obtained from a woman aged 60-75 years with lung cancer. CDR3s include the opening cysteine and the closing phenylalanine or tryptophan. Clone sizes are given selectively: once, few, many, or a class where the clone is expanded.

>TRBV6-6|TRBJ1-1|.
CASKRPGQGAPEAFF
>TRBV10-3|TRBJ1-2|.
CATSADREAYGYTF
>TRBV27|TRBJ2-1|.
CASSLRLAGGLNEQFF
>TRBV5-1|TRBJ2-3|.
CASSFESSTDTQYF
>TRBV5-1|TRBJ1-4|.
CASSLPTGGTTNEKLFF
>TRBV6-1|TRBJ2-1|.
CASSVGLAGGQNEQFF
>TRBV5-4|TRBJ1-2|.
CASSFPSNYGYTF
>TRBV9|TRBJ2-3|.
CASSAGRDRGPQYF
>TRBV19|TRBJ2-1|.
CASSIQAGGPNEQFF
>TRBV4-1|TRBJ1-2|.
CASSQDGWRGYTF
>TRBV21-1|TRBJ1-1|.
CASSVDRGDTEAFF
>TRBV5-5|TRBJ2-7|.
CASSLGTSGSYEQYF
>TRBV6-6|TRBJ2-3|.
CACTGHGTDTQYF
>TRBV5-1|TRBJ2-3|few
CASRTDGNTDTQYF
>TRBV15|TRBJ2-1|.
CATSRGVSSSYNEQFF
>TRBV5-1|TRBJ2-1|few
CASSLGELHDEQFF
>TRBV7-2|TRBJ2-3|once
CASSFISFGDTQYF
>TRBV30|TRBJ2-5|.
CAWSVTELAGEETQYF
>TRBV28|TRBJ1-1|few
CASSGGTAGNTEAFF
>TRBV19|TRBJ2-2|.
CASSIGASGYTGELFF
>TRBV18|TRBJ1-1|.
CASSLGETEAFF
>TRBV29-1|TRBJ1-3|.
CSVEILSGNTIYF
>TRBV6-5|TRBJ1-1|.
CASSYSGRGYAFF
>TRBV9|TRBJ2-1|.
CASSVEPSLRRNEQFF
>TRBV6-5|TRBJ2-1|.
CASSWIRGSDEQFF
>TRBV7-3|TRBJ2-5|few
CASSEQSQETQYF
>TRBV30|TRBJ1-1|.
CAWSVGTGGLNTEAFF
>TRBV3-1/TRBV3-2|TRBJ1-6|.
CASSQALTGNNSPLHF
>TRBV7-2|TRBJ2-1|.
CASSLRGGQFF
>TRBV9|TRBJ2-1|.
CASSGDSHNEQFF
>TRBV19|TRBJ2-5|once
CASSMRGQETQYF
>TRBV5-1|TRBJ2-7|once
CASSLDRSYEQYF
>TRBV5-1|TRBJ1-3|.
CASSDSSGNTIYF
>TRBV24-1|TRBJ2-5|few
CATSEAVADETQYF
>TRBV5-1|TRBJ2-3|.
CASSFNGPTDTQYF
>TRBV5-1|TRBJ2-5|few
CASSLENRAEETQYF
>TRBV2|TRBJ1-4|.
CASSADRVGEKLFF
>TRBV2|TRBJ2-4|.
CASSLGGQQNIQYF
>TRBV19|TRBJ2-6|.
CASSIVSGANVLTF
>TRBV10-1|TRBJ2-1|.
CASSELNYNEQFF
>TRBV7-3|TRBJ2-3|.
CASSPERGGTDTQYF
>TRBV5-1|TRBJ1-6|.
CASSFSVEGNSPLHF
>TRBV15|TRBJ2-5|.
CATSRGASGGQETQYF
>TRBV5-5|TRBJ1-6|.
CASSKEVRPSPLHF
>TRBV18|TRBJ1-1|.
CASSPGPRGEFVAFF
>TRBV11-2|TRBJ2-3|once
CASSLIRGTDTQYF